One T cell receptor beta chain is described in this entry. Clones were read by immunoSEQ multiplex PCR, and TCRdb kept only the in-frame ones, dropping some. The sample yields 300,000 to 350,000 clones, approximately 90% seen once. This sample stems from a study of blood T cell repertoires in COVID-19. Study-level background: T cells, B-cell-depleted T cells, or PBMCs provided the cDNA or gDNA that served as material.

The germline gives CDR1 SNHLY, CDR2 FYNNEI. V was clipped by 4 bases and J by 5 bases; unmatched bases: 2. The CDR3 is made up of 14 amino acids. This sequence joins TRBV2 and TRBJ2-2, with 9 bases lining up with TRBD2. Sequenced sample: peripheral blood. The sequence was obtained from a man aged 18 to 35 with active or convalescent COVID-19. Here the CDR3 reads CASSGTSETGELFF. In DNA form, the CDR3 reads TGTGCCAGCAGTGGGACTAGCGAAACCGGGGAGCTGTTTTTT.